The text below deals with one TCR beta chain. The data belong to a study of T cells in Graves' hyperthyroidism and ophthalmopathy. Patients showing uncontrolled infection, other autoimmune disease, pregnancy or lactation were ineligible. The CDR3 regions of TCR beta were amplified from RNA transcripts. When the TCR CDR3 underwent first-round RT-PCR, the HTBI primer set was used. MiXCR was run by TCRdb on the multiplex PCR reads, yielding one entry per CDR3 protein. The sample lists 200,000 to 300,000 distinct CDR3 sequences; about 15% were seen once. In germline, CDR1 is SGHKS, CDR2 YYEKEE (reference sequence). The CDR3 length is 17 residues. The junction had 12 bases not matched to a gene; V was cut back by 4 bases and J by 5 bases.

The material sequenced was blood. This clonotype was sampled from a woman aged 18-29 years with Graves' ophthalmopathy. This chain connects TRBV5-5 to TRBJ2-7; 13 bases match TRBD2. CDR3 coding DNA: TGTGCCAGCAGCGTTGATACTAGCGGGAGGGCCCCCCACGAGCAGTACTTC. Translation: CASSVDTSGRAPHEQYF.